The 12 T cell receptor beta chains below all came from one sample that was sequenced in a study of regulatory T cells in long-lasting Graves disease (dated by TCRdb to about 2021). The time point label, as the study defines it: newly diagnosed GD, antithyroid drugs for less than 3 months. RNA was extracted from PBMCs in TRIzol for both TCR sequencing and RNA sequencing. Library generation was performed with multiplex PCR. These reads were obtained on an Illumina HiSeq 4000. iRepertoire HTBI primers and Arm-PCR amplification of CDR3 regions were used to construct TCR beta libraries. TCRdb reanalyzed the raw reads on its own, using fastp at Q25 for trimming and MiXCR for clone calling, and kept in-frame beta chains. Rows are combined by CDR3 protein, so each entry shows the most common genes and DNA. The sample table contains roughly 510,000 distinct CDR3 sequences; only one count was recorded for around 16% of them. The ten largest clones add up to around 11% of the sample.

This same sample was also taken into another study, of T cells in Graves' hyperthyroidism and ophthalmopathy.

The source material was peripheral blood mononuclear cells (PBMCs), sampled at new diagnosis, from a patient treated with antithyroid drugs. Receptor source: a man between 18 and 29 years old with Graves disease. Donor details come from another sample of the same person, matched by shared clones.

The V call is TRBV5-1, the J call TRBJ2-3; TRBD2 matches 10 bases. Germline trimming cut 5 bases from V and 4 bases from J; bases unmatched to any gene: 4. The germline gives CDR1 SGHRS, CDR2 YFSETQ. The CDR3 length is 14 residues. CDR3 loop: CASSKREGADTQYF. DNA of the CDR3: TGCGCCAGCAGTAAGCGGGAGGGGGCAGATACGCAGTATTTT.

This chain joins TRBV28 and TRBJ1-5, with D possibly TRBD1 on 6 matching bases. CDR3 length: 16 amino acids. V was pared by 7 bases and J by 5 bases, with 21 bases between. Germline-derived CDR1 and CDR2 are MDHEN and SYDVKM. CDR3 region: CASTVTSRTEYQPQHF. CDR3 nucleotides: TGTGCCAGCACCGTTACCAGCAGGACAGAGTATCAGCCCCAGCATTTT.

A few counts support this clonotype. V gene TRBV4-1 combines with J gene TRBJ1-5; D is unresolved. In germline, CDR1 is MGHRA, CDR2 YSYEKL. Trimming removed 0 bases at V and 7 bases at J, with 10 bases between. The CDR3 is 14 amino acids. CDR3: CASSQEVGYQPQHF. CDR3 nucleotide sequence: TGCGCCAGCAGCCAAGAGGTCGGGTACCAGCCCCAGCATTTT.

As regards this clonotype: A read error may explain this, as a much larger clone is one base away. The rearrangement uses TRBV29-1 and TRBJ2-7, with D possibly matching TRBD2 (6 bases). Germline V gene sequence: CDR1 SQVTM, CDR2 ANQGSEA. This CDR3 spans 16 amino acids. Trimming pared 4 bases from V and 7 bases from J, leaving 26 bases between. The DNA of the CDR3 is TGCAGCGTTGTTTCTTTCGGGGGTCGCAATTACAATGAGCAGTACTTC. It encodes CSVVSFGGRNYNEQYF.

This clonotype has a handful of counts. J is TRBJ2-7 and V is TRBV20-1, with TRBD2 identical over 10 bases. The CDR3 length is 15 residues. Germline V gene lookup returns CDR1 DFQATT and CDR2 SNEGSKA (reference sequence). Unmatched junction bases numbered 5, after V lost 0 bases and J lost 3 bases. CDR3 amino acids: CSARDSLAGVYEQYF. Here the CDR3 DNA reads TGCAGTGCTAGAGATAGCCTAGCGGGGGTCTACGAGCAGTACTTC.

This clonotype was observed a handful of times. The chain recombines TRBV10-1 with TRBJ2-7, with D perhaps assigned TRBD1 or TRBD2 (5 bases each). The CDR3 covers 13 residues. The germline CDR1 and CDR2 sequences are WNHNN and SYGVQD (reference sequence). V was pared by 0 bases and J by 6 bases, with 9 bases between. CDR3 region: CASSESMRGEQYF. CDR3 nucleotide sequence: TGCGCCAGCAGTGAGTCGATGAGGGGCGAGCAGTACTTC.

Ten or more counts support this clonotype. V is TRBV3-1 and J is TRBJ1-1; no definite D call. Germline-derived CDR1 and CDR2 are LGHDT and YNNKEL (reference sequence). V lost 0 bases and J lost 0, with 2 bases in between. This CDR3 is built from 13 residues. The CDR3 loop is CASSQEMNTEAFF. As DNA, the CDR3 is TGTGCCAGCAGCCAAGAAATGAACACTGAAGCTTTCTTT.

The V and J genes are TRBV28 and TRBJ1-1, with 11 bases identical to TRBD1. The CDR3 runs 17 residues. The ends lost 4 bases at V and 4 bases at J; junction bases unmatched: 11. CDR1 and CDR2 (germline): MDHEN, SYDVKM. CDR3 in DNA: TGTGCCAGCAGTTGGGGAACCGGGACAGGGGGGGGCACTGAAGCTTTCTTT. This codes for CASSWGTGTGGGTEAFF.

A few counts support this clonotype. V is TRBV3-1 and J is TRBJ2-7, with D tentatively TRBD1 or TRBD2 (6 bases each). The CDR3 covers 14 residues. Germline CDR1 LGHDT, CDR2 YNNKEL (reference sequence). V dropped 1 base and J dropped 5 bases, with 12 bases sitting between them. CDR3 residues: CASSQGGAPNEQYF. The CDR3 DNA reads as TGTGCCAGCAGCCAAGGGGGGGCGCCCAACGAGCAGTACTTC.

This clonotype has a count of ten or more. This chain joins TRBV10-3 and TRBJ2-2, with TRBD1 matching 9 bases. The CDR3 consists of 16 residues. Germline V lookup: CDR1 ENHRY, CDR2 SYGVKD. With 0 bases clipped from V and 4 bases from J, the junction kept 3 bases outside the gene matches. Written as DNA, the CDR3 is TGTGCCATCAGTGAGTCGTGGACAGGGGTCACCGGGGAGCTGTTTTTT. Translation gives CAISESWTGVTGELFF.

This clonotype was detected a few times. The rearrangement joins TRBV25-1 to TRBJ2-2, with D possibly matching TRBD2 (5 bases). The CDR3 covers 17 residues. Germline V gene lookup returns CDR1 MGHDK and CDR2 SYGVNS. Deletions cut 4 bases from V and 1 base from J, with 16 bases between. DNA of the CDR3: TGTGCCAGCAGTGGCCGATTTCGGGGAGAGAACACCGGGGAGCTGTTTTTT. It is translated as CASSGRFRGENTGELFF. The whole variable domain, filled in from reference TRBV25-1 and TRBJ2-2, reads EADIYQTPRYLVIGTGKKITLECSQTMGHDKMYWYQQDPGMELHLIHYSYGVNSTEKGDLSSESTVSRIRTEHFPLTLESARPSHTSQYLCASSGRFRGENTGELFFGEGSRLTVL.

The sample holds many counts of this clonotype. This chain links TRBV7-2 with TRBJ2-7; 8 bases line up with TRBD2. Germline lookup yields CDR1 SGHTA and CDR2 FQGNSA. V was clipped by 2 bases and J by 4 bases; unmatched bases: 4. The CDR3 has 14 residues. The CDR3 nucleotides are TGTGCCAGCAGCTTAACGGGAGGGGGTTACGAGCAGTACTTC. It specifies CASSLTGGGYEQYF.